The 17 T cell receptor beta chains in this list originate from one sample, sequenced in a study of blood T cell repertoires in COVID-19. TCRdb's table, derived via immunoSEQ multiplex PCR, lists solely in-frame clones and lacks some. This table holds fewer than 500,000 clones, more than 70% found once. The sequenced sample consisted of PBMCs or T cells enriched from blood (not recorded which). The receptors were gathered from a man aged 30-40 years who had recovered from COVID-19.

This rearrangement joins TRBV5-5 to TRBJ2-1; 9 bases align to TRBD2. The CDR3 sequence is 16 residues long. The V gene end was trimmed by 6 bases and the J gene end by 1 base; junction bases not matched to a gene: 8. CDR1 and CDR2 from the germline V gene are SGHKS and YYEKEE (reference sequence). DNA of the CDR3: TGTGCCAGCACCCCAGGCGGGGGGGCGTCCTACAATGAGCAGTTCTTC. This gives the protein CASTPGGGASYNEQFF.

The chain has TRBV19 and TRBJ2-7; TRBD1 is a possible D gene (5 bases). This CDR3 comprises 17 residues. Germline CDR1 reads LNHDA; CDR2 reads SQIVND (reference sequence). The V gene lost 5 bases and the J gene lost 3 bases, with 23 bases spanning the gap. This chain's CDR3 is CASSFLPSRTRIYEQYF. The CDR3 DNA sequence: TGTGCCAGTAGTTTCCTCCCCTCTAGGACACGGATCTACGAGCAGTACTTC.

The rearrangement links TRBV10-3 to TRBJ2-5; 10 bases match TRBD1. The germline gives CDR1 ENHRY, CDR2 SYGVKD. This CDR3 has 13 amino acids. The junction had 2 bases not matched to a gene; V was cut back by 6 bases and J by 4 bases. The CDR3 DNA reads as TGTGCCATCAGGGGGGACAGGGGAGAGACCCAGTACTTC. It yields the protein CAIRGDRGETQYF.

The chain carries TRBV24-1 and TRBJ2-1; no definite D call. The germline V gene has CDR1 KGHDR and CDR2 SFDVKD. This CDR3 spans 11 amino acids. Trimming took off 4 bases at V and 7 bases at J, with 4 bases between the two ends. The CDR3 region is CATSDGNEQFF. The CDR3 bases are TGTGCCACCAGTGACGGGAATGAGCAGTTCTTC.

The chain couples TRBV20-1 to TRBJ2-7; a weak D match, TRBD2 (5 bases). Between the trimmed V and J ends, which lost 3 bases and 3 bases, there was a span of 9 bases. The CDR3 length is 12 residues. CDR1 is DFQATT, CDR2 SNEGSKA, per germline (reference sequence). The CDR3 spells CSASGLSYEQYF. DNA for the CDR3: TGCAGTGCTAGTGGACTTAGCTACGAGCAGTACTTC.

Here the CDR3 DNA reads TGTGCCAGCAGTGAAGCCGGGGGGGGCGAGGGCACTGAAGCTTTCTTT. As protein: CASSEAGGGEGTEAFF. The rearrangement joins TRBV2 to TRBJ1-1; TRBD1 is a possible D gene (6 bases). The V gene lost 0 bases and the J gene lost 4 bases, with 15 bases spanning the gap. Germline-derived CDR1 and CDR2 are SNHLY and FYNNEI. The CDR3 sequence is 16 residues long.

This rearrangement joins TRBV5-1 to TRBJ1-5, with D maybe TRBD1 (5 bases). Trimming cost V 4 bases and J 0 bases, with 11 bases left between them. This CDR3 contains 15 residues. CDR1 and CDR2 (germline): SGHRS, YFSETQ. The CDR3 reads CASSEEGYSNQPQHF. The CDR3 nucleotides read TGCGCCAGCAGCGAGGAGGGGTATAGCAATCAGCCCCAGCATTTT.

This clone was detected only once. The CDR3 loop reads CASSDTGTGQFF. In DNA, the CDR3 is TGCGCCAGCAGCGATACGGGAACGGGGCAGTTCTTC. The chain carries TRBV10-1 and TRBJ2-1, with D possibly TRBD2 on 5 matching bases. The germline CDR1 and CDR2 sequences are WNHNN and SYGVQD (reference sequence). Trimming shortened V by 6 bases and J by 12 bases, and 15 bases separated the two germline ends. The CDR3 totals 12 residues.

This rearrangement joins TRBV7-8 to TRBJ1-2; 11 positions match TRBD1. The J segment lost 8 bases and the V segment lost 5 bases, leaving 7 bases of the junction unmatched. The V gene's germline CDR1 is SGHVS and CDR2 FQNEAQ. The CDR3 consists of 14 residues. The CDR3 DNA reads TGTGCCAGCAGCCGGACAGGGGGCCTTAGCGGCTACACCTTC. Its translation is CASSRTGGLSGYTF.

The chain recombines TRBV6-5 with TRBJ2-7; 7 positions agree with TRBD2. Looked up from germline, CDR1 is MNHEY and CDR2 is SVGAGI. The length of the CDR3 is 14 residues. V was clipped by 5 bases and J by 8 bases; unmatched bases: 12. CDR3 in amino acids: CASSLVGGGSKQYF. Written as DNA, the CDR3 is TGTGCCAGCAGTCTAGTTGGCGGGGGTTCGAAGCAGTACTTC.

This sequence joins TRBV5-4 and TRBJ2-3; possible D gene TRBD2, 5 bases. Germline V gives CDR1 SGHNT, CDR2 YYREEE (reference sequence). The CDR3 runs 14 residues. Trimming removed 5 bases from V and 2 bases from J, with 12 bases in between. The CDR3 loop reads CASRVSGDTDTQYF. In DNA, the CDR3 is TGTGCCAGCAGAGTCTCCGGGGACACAGATACGCAGTATTTT.

The chain uses TRBV7-9 and TRBJ1-1, with 7 bases aligning to TRBD1. The CDR3 sequence is 13 residues long. Per germline, CDR1 SEHNR and CDR2 FQNEAQ (reference sequence). V shed 6 bases and J 0 bases; nucleotides not matched to a gene: 1. Written as DNA, the CDR3 is TGTGCCAGCAGAGACAGGGTGAACACTGAAGCTTTCTTT. Its translation is CASRDRVNTEAFF.

The CDR3 DNA reads TGTGCCAGTAGCCACCCGGGAGAAGCTTTCTTT. Translating gives CASSHPGEAFF. The J gene is TRBJ1-1, the V gene TRBV19; the D is unclear. V was clipped by 6 bases and J by 8 bases, with 10 bases between them. The CDR3 extends over 11 amino acids. Germline CDR1 and CDR2: LNHDA and SQIVND (reference sequence). Supplemented by reference TRBV19 and TRBJ1-1, the full variable domain reads DGGITQSPKYLFRKEGQNVTLSCEQNLNHDAMYWYRQDPGQGLRLIYYSQIVNDFQKGDIAEGYSVSREKKESFPLTVTSAQKNPTAFYLCASSHPGEAFFGQGTRLTVV.

This chain links TRBV2 with TRBJ1-4; D perhaps matches TRBD1 (6 bases). The CDR3 covers 15 residues. CDR1 SNHLY and CDR2 FYNNEI come from the germline V gene. Between the trimmed V and J ends, which lost 8 bases and 4 bases, there was a span of 17 bases. CDR3 protein: CASVKGQWDNEKLFF. In nucleotides, the CDR3 is TGTGCCAGCGTGAAAGGACAGTGGGATAATGAAAAACTGTTTTTT.

This chain connects TRBV5-6 to TRBJ1-5, with no clear D. Germline V gene lookup returns CDR1 SGHDT and CDR2 YYEEEE. This CDR3 region has 15 residues. V lost 1 base and J 2 bases, leaving 10 bases between the germline ends. The CDR3 DNA reads as TGTGCCAGCAGCTTGTTAGCGTGGGGCAATCAGCCCCAGCATTTT. It specifies CASSLLAWGNQPQHF.

The genes are TRBV18 and TRBJ1-2; D not certain. The CDR3 extends over 15 amino acids. Trimming removed 2 bases from V and 6 bases from J, with 16 bases in between. CDR1 KGHSH and CDR2 LQKENI come from the germline V gene. CDR3 sequence: CASSPGGPGMDGYTF. CDR3 coding DNA: TGTGCCAGCTCACCAGGAGGGCCGGGAATGGATGGCTACACCTTC.

This chain connects TRBV7-6 to TRBJ1-4; D possibly corresponds to TRBD1 (5 bases). This CDR3 region has 15 residues. From germline, CDR1 is SGHVS and CDR2 FNYEAQ. Trimming took off 5 bases at V and 6 bases at J, with 16 bases between the two ends. CDR3 in amino acids: CASSPRPGRDEKLFF. Here the CDR3 DNA reads TGTGCCAGCAGCCCTCGTCCTGGCAGGGATGAAAAACTGTTTTTT.